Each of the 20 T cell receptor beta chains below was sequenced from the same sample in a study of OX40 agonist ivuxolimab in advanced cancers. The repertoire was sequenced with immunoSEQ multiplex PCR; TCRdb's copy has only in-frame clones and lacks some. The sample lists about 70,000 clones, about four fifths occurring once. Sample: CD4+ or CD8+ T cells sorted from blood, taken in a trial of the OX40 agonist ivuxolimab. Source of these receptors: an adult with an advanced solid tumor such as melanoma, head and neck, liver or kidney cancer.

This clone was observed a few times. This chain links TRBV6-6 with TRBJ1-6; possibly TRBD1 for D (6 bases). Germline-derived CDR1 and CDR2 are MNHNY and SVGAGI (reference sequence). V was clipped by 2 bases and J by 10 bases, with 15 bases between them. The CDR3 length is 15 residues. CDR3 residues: CASSYPRGNESPLHF. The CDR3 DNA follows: TGTGCCAGCAGTTACCCCAGGGGCAATGAGTCACCCCTCCACTTT.

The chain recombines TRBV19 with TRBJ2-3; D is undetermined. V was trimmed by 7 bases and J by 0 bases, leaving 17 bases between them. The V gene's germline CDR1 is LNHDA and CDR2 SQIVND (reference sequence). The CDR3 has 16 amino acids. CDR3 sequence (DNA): TGTGCCAGTACCAAATTTTCGGACCCCAGCACAGATACGCAGTATTTT. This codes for CASTKFSDPSTDTQYF.

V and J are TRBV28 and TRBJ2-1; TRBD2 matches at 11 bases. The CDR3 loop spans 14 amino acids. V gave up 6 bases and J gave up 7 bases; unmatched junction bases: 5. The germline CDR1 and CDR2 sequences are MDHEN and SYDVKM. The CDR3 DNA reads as TGTGCCAGCAGCCGACTAGCGGGGAGTAATGAGCAGTTCTTC. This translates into CASSRLAGSNEQFF. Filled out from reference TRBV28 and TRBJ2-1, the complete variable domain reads DVKVTQSSRYLVKRTGEKVFLECVQDMDHENMFWYRQDPGLGLRLIYFSYDVKMKEKGDIPEGYSVSREKKERFSLILESASTNQTSMYLCASSRLAGSNEQFFGPGTRLTVL.

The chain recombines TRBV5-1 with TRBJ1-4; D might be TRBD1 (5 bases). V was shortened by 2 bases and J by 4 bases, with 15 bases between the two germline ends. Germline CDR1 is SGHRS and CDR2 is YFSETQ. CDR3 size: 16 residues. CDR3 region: CASSFWGQGNNEKLFF. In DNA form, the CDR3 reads TGCGCCAGCAGCTTCTGGGGTCAGGGAAATAATGAAAAACTGTTTTTT. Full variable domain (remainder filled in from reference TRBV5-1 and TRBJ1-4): KAGVTQTPRYLIKTRGQQVTLSCSPISGHRSVSWYQQTPGQGLQFLFEYFSETQRNKGNFPGRFSGRQFSNSRSEMNVSTLELGDSALYLCASSFWGQGNNEKLFFGSGTQLSVL.

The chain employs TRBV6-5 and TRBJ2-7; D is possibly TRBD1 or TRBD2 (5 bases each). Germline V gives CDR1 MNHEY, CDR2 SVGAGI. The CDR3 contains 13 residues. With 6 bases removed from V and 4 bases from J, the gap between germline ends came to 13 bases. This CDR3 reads CASSLGRLYEQYF. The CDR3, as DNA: TGTGCCAGCAGCCTGGGACGCCTGTACGAGCAGTACTTC.

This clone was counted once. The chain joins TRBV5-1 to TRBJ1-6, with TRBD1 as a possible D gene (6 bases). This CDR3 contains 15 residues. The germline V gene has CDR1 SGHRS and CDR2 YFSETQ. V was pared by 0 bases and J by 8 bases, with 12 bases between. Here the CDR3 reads CASSLAEGGYSPLHF. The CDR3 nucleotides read TGCGCCAGCAGCTTGGCAGAGGGGGGCTATTCACCCCTCCACTTT.

The CDR3 spells CASSPAGAPGTGELFF. CDR3 bases: TGTGCCAGCAGCCCGGCGGGGGCCCCGGGCACCGGGGAGCTGTTTTTT. The V call is TRBV5-6, the J call TRBJ2-2, with D tentatively TRBD2 (7 bases). V was clipped by 4 bases and J by 4 bases, with 17 bases between them. CDR3 length: 16 amino acids. Germline-derived CDR1 and CDR2 are SGHDT and YYEEEE.

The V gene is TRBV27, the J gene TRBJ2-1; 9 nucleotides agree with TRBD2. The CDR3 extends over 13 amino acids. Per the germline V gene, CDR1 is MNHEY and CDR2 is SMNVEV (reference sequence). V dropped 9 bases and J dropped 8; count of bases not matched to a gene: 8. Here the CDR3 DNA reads TGTGCCAGTCGGCTAGCGGGGTCAGATGAGCAGTTCTTC. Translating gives CASRLAGSDEQFF.

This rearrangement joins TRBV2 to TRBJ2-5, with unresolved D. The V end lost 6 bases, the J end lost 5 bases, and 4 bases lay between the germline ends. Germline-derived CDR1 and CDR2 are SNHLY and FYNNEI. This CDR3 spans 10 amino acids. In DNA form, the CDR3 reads TGTGCCAGCAGCCTGGAGACCCAGTACTTC. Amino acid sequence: CASSLETQYF.

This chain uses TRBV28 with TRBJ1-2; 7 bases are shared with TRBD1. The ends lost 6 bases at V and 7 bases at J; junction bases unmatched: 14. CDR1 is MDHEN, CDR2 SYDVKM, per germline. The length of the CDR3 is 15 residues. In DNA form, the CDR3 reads TGTGCCAGCAGCATCAGCGCGGGACAGAAGATTGGCTACACCTTC. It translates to CASSISAGQKIGYTF.

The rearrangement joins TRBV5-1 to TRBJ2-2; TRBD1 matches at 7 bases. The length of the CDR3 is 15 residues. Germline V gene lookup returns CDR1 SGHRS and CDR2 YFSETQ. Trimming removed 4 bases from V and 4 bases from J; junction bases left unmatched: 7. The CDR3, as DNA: TGCGCCAGCAGCCCGACAGGGCCGAGCACCGGGGAGCTGTTTTTT. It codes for CASSPTGPSTGELFF.

CDR3 protein: CASSFGSGGPSGGSQYF. CDR3 in DNA: TGTGCCAGCAGTTTTGGTAGCGGGGGGCCGTCCGGGGGATCGCAGTATTTT. The chain links TRBV28 to TRBJ2-3; 10 bases agree with TRBD2. The CDR3 has 17 amino acids. Unmatched junction bases numbered 16, after V lost 3 bases and J lost 10 bases. Germline V gives CDR1 MDHEN, CDR2 SYDVKM.

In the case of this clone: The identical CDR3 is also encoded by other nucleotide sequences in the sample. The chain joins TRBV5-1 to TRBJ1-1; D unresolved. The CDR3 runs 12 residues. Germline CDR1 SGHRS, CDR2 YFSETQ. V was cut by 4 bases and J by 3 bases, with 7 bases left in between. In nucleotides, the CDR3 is TGCGCCAGCAGCACCGGGTACACTGAAGCTTTCTTT. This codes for CASSTGYTEAFF. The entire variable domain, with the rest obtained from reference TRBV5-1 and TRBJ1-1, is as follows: KAGVTQTPRYLIKTRGQQVTLSCSPISGHRSVSWYQQTPGQGLQFLFEYFSETQRNKGNFPGRFSGRQFSNSRSEMNVSTLELGDSALYLCASSTGYTEAFFGQGTRLTVV.

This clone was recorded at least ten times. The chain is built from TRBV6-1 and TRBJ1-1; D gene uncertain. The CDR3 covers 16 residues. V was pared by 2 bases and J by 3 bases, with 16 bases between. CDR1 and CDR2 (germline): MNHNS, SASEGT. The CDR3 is CASSEFVSRVHTEAFF. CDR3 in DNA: TGTGCCAGCAGTGAATTTGTGAGCCGGGTGCACACTGAAGCTTTCTTT.

CDR3 nucleotides: TGTGCCAGCAGCTCCAAGCGGGGGCGCACTGTCTACGAGCAGTACTTC. Its protein product is CASSSKRGRTVYEQYF. This rearrangement joins TRBV11-2 to TRBJ2-7, with 8 bases matching TRBD2. The CDR3 is 16 amino acids. V lost 4 bases and J lost 3; bases outside the gene matches: 11. Germline CDR1 reads SGHAT; CDR2 reads FQNNGV. The full variable domain, with the rest looked up from reference TRBV11-2 and TRBJ2-7, is EAGVAQSPRYKIIEKRQSVAFWCNPISGHATLYWYQQILGQGPKLLIQFQNNGVVDDSQLPKDRFSAERLKGVDSTLKIQPAKLEDSAVYLCASSSKRGRTVYEQYFGPGTRLTVT.

CDR3 sequence: CASSLTGWEAFF. In DNA, the CDR3 is TGTGCCAGCAGCTTAACGGGTTGGGAAGCTTTCTTT. J is TRBJ1-1 and V is TRBV7-6; D gene ambiguous. The germline V gene has CDR1 SGHVS and CDR2 FNYEAQ. This CDR3 spans 12 amino acids. Trimming removed 2 bases from V and 8 bases from J, with 9 bases in between.

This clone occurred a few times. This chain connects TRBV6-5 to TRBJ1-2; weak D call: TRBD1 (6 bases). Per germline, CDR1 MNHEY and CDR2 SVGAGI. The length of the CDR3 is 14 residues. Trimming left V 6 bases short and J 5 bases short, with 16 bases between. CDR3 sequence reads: CASSTGTGSYGYTF. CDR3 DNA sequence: TGTGCCAGCAGCACAGGGACCGGGTCGTATGGCTACACCTTC.

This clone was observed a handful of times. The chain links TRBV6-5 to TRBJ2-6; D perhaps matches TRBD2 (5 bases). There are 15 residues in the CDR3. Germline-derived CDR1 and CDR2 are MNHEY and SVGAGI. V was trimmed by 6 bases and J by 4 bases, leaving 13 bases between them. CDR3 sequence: CASSPEGTGANVLTF. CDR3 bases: TGTGCCAGCAGCCCAGAGGGTACCGGGGCCAACGTCCTGACTTTC.

Here the CDR3 reads CASSYTVYNEQFF. The CDR3 DNA sequence: TGTGCCAGCAGTTACACGGTTTACAATGAGCAGTTCTTC. The chain combines TRBV6-5 with TRBJ2-1; D uncertain. V dropped 2 bases and J dropped 4 bases, with 6 bases sitting between them. The CDR3 consists of 13 residues. Germline lookup yields CDR1 MNHEY and CDR2 SVGAGI.

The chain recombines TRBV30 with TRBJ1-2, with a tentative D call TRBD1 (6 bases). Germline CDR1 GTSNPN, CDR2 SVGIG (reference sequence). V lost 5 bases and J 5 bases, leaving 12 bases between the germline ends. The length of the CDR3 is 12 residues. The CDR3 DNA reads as TGTGCCTGGCAGTCAGGGGCGTATGGCTACACCTTC. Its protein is CAWQSGAYGYTF.